This TCR beta chain was found in a study of T cell responses to AZD1222 COVID-19 vaccine. CDR1 and CDR2 from the germline V gene are LGHNA and YSLEER. CDR3 length: 17 amino acids. Trimming cost V 0 bases and J 8 bases, with 17 bases left between them. TCRdb keeps only in-frame clones here, not all; method: immunoSEQ multiplex PCR. The sample records 100,000 to 120,000 clones, approximately 85% being singletons. The input for sequencing was peripheral blood, taken on day 0 of AZD1222 vaccination. This clonotype was sampled from an adult in good health. This rearrangement joins TRBV4-3 to TRBJ1-6; tentative D call: TRBD1 (6 bases). DNA of the CDR3: TGCGCCAGCAGCCAAGAAACCCCAGGGGATATTGATTCACCCCTCCACTTT. Protein: CASSQETPGDIDSPLHF.